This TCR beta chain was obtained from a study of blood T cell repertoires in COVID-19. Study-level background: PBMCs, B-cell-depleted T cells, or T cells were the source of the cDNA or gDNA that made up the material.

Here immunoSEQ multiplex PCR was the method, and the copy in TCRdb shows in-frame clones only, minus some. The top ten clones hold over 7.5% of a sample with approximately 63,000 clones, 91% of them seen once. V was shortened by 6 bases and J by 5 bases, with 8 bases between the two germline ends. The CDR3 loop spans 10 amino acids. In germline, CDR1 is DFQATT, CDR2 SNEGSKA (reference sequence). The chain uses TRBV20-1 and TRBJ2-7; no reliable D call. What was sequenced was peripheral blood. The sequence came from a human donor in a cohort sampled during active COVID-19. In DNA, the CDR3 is TGCAGTGCAGACACTCACGAGCAGTACTTC. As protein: CSADTHEQYF.